One and the same sample provided the 15 T cell receptor beta chains below, sequenced in a study of CD8+CD57+ T cells in acquired aplastic anemia. Profiling that covered TCR beta VDJ and CDR3 relied on genomic DNA as its template. TCRdb itself ran the reads through MiXCR, one entry per CDR3 protein. The sample consists of roughly 500,000 distinct CDR3 sequences, around 30% of them appearing once. Patients chosen for sequencing had CD8+CD57+ cells that had expanded, as shown by flow cytometry. The sample taken for sequencing was sorted CD4+, CD8+, or CD8+CD57+ T cells (not recorded which) from PBMCs. All receptors derive from a human donor with aplastic anemia.

The chain has TRBV29-1 and TRBJ2-7; 7 positions agree with TRBD2. The CDR3 runs 15 residues. The V segment lost 5 bases and the J segment 3 bases; nucleotides outside the gene matches: 13. Germline V gives CDR1 SQVTM, CDR2 ANQGSEA. The CDR3 sequence: CSVTGGSTAHYEQYF. The CDR3 DNA reads TGCAGCGTTACGGGGGGTTCGACAGCACACTACGAGCAGTACTTC.

This clonotype was seen repeatedly, ten times or more. The CDR3 is CASSAIAGGELFF. In DNA, the CDR3 is TGCGCCAGCAGTGCGATAGCGGGAGGGGAGCTGTTTTTT. V and J are TRBV10-1 and TRBJ2-2; 8 positions match TRBD2. This CDR3 spans 13 amino acids. Germline CDR1 reads WNHNN; CDR2 reads SYGVQD (reference sequence). The J segment lost 8 bases and the V segment lost 4 bases, leaving 3 bases of the junction unmatched.

This clonotype has a handful of counts. One end of the junction varies from germline; a read error may be responsible. The chain is built from TRBV10-3 and TRBJ2-3; TRBD2 is a possible D gene (6 bases). This CDR3 spans 15 amino acids. CDR1 is ENHRY, CDR2 SYGVKD, per germline. The CDR3 nucleotides are TGTGCCAGCAGTTACCTCGGGAGTAGCACAGATACGCAGTATTTT. Protein: CASSYLGSSTDTQYF.

There are many counts of this clonotype. The chain combines TRBV7-9 with TRBJ1-5; no clear D gene. The V and J ends lost 1 base and 1 base respectively, with 8 bases between them. CDR3 length: 15 residues. Germline V gives CDR1 SEHNR, CDR2 FQNEAQ (reference sequence). The CDR3 DNA reads TGTGCCAGCAGCTTAGGCGACTCAAGCAATCAGCCCCAGCATTTT. Protein: CASSLGDSSNQPQHF.

The chain combines TRBV20-1 with TRBJ2-3; D perhaps matches TRBD2 (5 bases). Trimming removed 6 bases from V and 4 bases from J, with 11 bases in between. From germline, CDR1 is DFQATT and CDR2 SNEGSKA (reference sequence). This CDR3 is built from 12 residues. CDR3 in DNA: TGCAGTGCCAAGACTATCTCAGATACGCAGTATTTT. It codes for CSAKTISDTQYF.

This clonotype has just one count. A read error is possible here, since a much larger clone lies one base away. The chain uses TRBV7-3 and TRBJ2-5; 7 nucleotides line up with TRBD2. Germline lookup yields CDR1 SGHTA and CDR2 FQGTGA. The CDR3 length is 15 residues. The CDR3 loop reads CAGSYVAGDQETQYF. CDR3 nucleotides: TGTGCCGGCAGCTATGTAGCGGGCGATCAAGAGACCCAGTACTTC.

The chain joins TRBV5-1 to TRBJ2-2; 8 nucleotides agree with TRBD2. This CDR3 region has 15 residues. V was pared by 2 bases and J by 4 bases, with 4 bases of the junction left unmatched. Germline lookup yields CDR1 SGHRS and CDR2 YFSETQ. CDR3 DNA: TGCGCCAGCAGCTTTGGCGGGAGGCCCACCGGGGAGCTGTTTTTT. Its translation: CASSFGGRPTGELFF.

Details on this clonotype: This may stem from a read error, because a much larger clone lies one nucleotide away. The V gene is TRBV5-1, the J gene TRBJ1-1, with TRBD1 as a possible D gene (5 bases). The V gene lost 6 bases and the J gene lost 4 bases, with 13 bases spanning the gap. Germline lookup yields CDR1 SGHRS and CDR2 YFSETQ. CDR3 size: 13 residues. As DNA, the CDR3 is TGCGCCAGCACTTCGACAGCGAGCACTGAAGCTTTCTTT. Its protein product is CASTSTASTEAFF.

This clonotype was seen at least ten times. V and J are TRBV4-1 and TRBJ2-7; 13 nucleotides line up with TRBD2. The CDR3 is 15 amino acids. CDR1 is MGHRA, CDR2 YSYEKL, per germline. V trimming: 3 bases; J trimming: 3 bases; junction bases outside the gene matches: 2. The CDR3 sequence: CASSHGLAGVYEQYF. The CDR3, as DNA: TGCGCCAGCAGCCACGGACTAGCGGGAGTCTACGAGCAGTACTTC.

This clonotype was seen many times. One junction end disagrees with the germline gene, perhaps due to a read error. The chain's CDR3 is CASSSTSPGELFF. The CDR3 nucleotides are TGTGCTAGCAGCTCGACTAGTCCCGGGGAGCTGTTTTTT. This sequence joins TRBV7-7 and TRBJ2-2; a possible D gene is TRBD2 (6 bases). This CDR3 is 13 amino acids long. Germline CDR1 reads SSHAT; CDR2 reads FNYEAQ (reference sequence).

This clonotype showed up just a few times. The V gene is TRBV7-2, the J gene TRBJ2-2; D call uncertain. This CDR3 region has 15 residues. V dropped 4 bases and J dropped 1 base, with 10 bases sitting between them. The germline CDR1 and CDR2 sequences are SGHTA and FQGNSA. As DNA, the CDR3 is TGTGCCAGCAGCTCCTCGAATGGGAACACCGGGGAGCTGTTTTTT. Its translation is CASSSSNGNTGELFF.

V gene TRBV15 combines with J gene TRBJ2-7, with TRBD1 identical over 9 bases. The V gene end was trimmed by 6 bases and the J gene end by 0 bases; junction bases not matched to a gene: 12. There are 17 residues in the CDR3. In germline, CDR1 is LNHNV, CDR2 YYDKDF (reference sequence). The CDR3 is CATRAGQGGISSYEQYF. CDR3 coding DNA: TGTGCCACCAGAGCGGGACAGGGCGGTATAAGCTCCTACGAGCAGTACTTC. The variable domain in full, with the rest retrieved from reference TRBV15 and TRBJ2-7, is DAMVIQNPRYQVTQFGKPVTLSCSQTLNHNVMYWYQQKSSQAPKLLFHYYDKDFNNEADTPDNFQSRRPNTSFCFLDIRSPGLGDTAMYLCATRAGQGGISSYEQYFGPGTRLTVT.

There are a few counts of this clonotype. In DNA form, the CDR3 reads TGTGCCAGCAGCTTGGGCAGGGTGGTTTCCTACAATGAGCAGTTCTTC. As protein: CASSLGRVVSYNEQFF. The chain couples TRBV25-1 to TRBJ2-1; TRBD1 might be the D (5 bases). The germline CDR1 and CDR2 sequences are MGHDK and SYGVNS. The germline V and J ends were trimmed by 6 bases and 1 base, with 16 bases remaining between them. CDR3 length: 16 residues.

Comments on this clonotype: The final CDR3 position lacks the conserved phenylalanine or tryptophan, pointing to a likely read error. The chain carries TRBV15 and TRBJ2-3; D is unresolved. With 8 bases removed from V and 6 bases from J, the gap between germline ends came to 9 bases. The CDR3 length is 11 residues. Germline V gives CDR1 LNHNV, CDR2 YYDKDF (reference sequence). In DNA form, the CDR3 reads TGTGCCACCGGAATGGGGGATACGCAGTATTCT. Translated, it gives CATGMGDTQYS.

In its sample, this clonotype was seen a few times. V usage is TRBV5-5 and J usage is TRBJ1-5; TRBD1 might be the D (5 bases). V was cut by 3 bases and J by 2 bases, with 15 bases left in between. The V gene's germline CDR1 is SGHKS and CDR2 YYEKEE (reference sequence). This CDR3 has 16 amino acids. The chain's CDR3 is CASSWALIGGNQPQHF. DNA of the CDR3: TGTGCCAGCAGCTGGGCGCTGATAGGGGGCAATCAGCCCCAGCATTTT.